This T cell receptor (beta chain) came from a study of control samples from healthy donors and cancer patients (dated by TCRdb to between 2020 and 2021). Between the V and J ends, shortened by 2 bases and 3 bases respectively, the junction contains 10 bases. The CDR3 covers 14 residues, taking in both the cysteine and the phenylalanine. CDR3 DNA is the only sequence kept; it has 42 bases, read in frame from the first base. Sequences MNHEY (CDR1) and SMNVEV (CDR2) are obtained from the germline V gene (reference sequence). To prepare the library, the immunoSEQ multiplex PCR assay was applied. This is the immuneACCESS table as TCRdb keeps it, with only in-frame sequences that have V and J called. A part of the clones is gone; compared with another copy, unresolved V genes explain less than half, and the rest is unexplained. The sample table shows 160,000 or so clones, and 94% are seen once. The ten most abundant clones make up about 8.5% of the sample.

Note on this clone: The antigen it binds to is not known. Base-call qualities are not available, and no considerably larger clone is one nucleotide away.

The sequence was obtained from a woman aged 40 to 55 in good health. The sample comprised blood. The chain is encoded by TRBV27 joined to TRBJ1-1, with no D gene named confidently. The CDR3 region: CASSLRGRDTEAFF. In nucleotide form, the sequence is TGTGCCAGCAGTTTAAGAGGAAGGGACACTGAAGCTTTCTTT.